Here is one T cell receptor beta chain with its context. Its antigen remains unknown. The data are from a study of cytomegalovirus exposure and HLA in healthy donors. Study results and limitations: Three CMV-associated chains were confirmed in vitro to be specific for CMV antigens. For TCR beta chains, V- and J-gene trimming was later linked to a missense DCLRE1C variant. It was only CMV serostatus that was available as immune exposure information.

PCR employed 60 Vbeta and 13 Jbeta primers. TCRdb's table, derived via immunoSEQ multiplex PCR, lists solely in-frame clones and lacks some. The sample shows roughly 150,000 clones, around 73% of them seen only once. The junction had 9 bases not matched to a gene; V was cut back by 3 bases and J by 10 bases. The CDR3 extends over 14 amino acids. Germline V gene sequence: CDR1 MDHEN, CDR2 SYDVKM. This receptor was identified in a male donor in good health and CMV-seronegative. The source material was PBMCs. The chain recombines TRBV28 with TRBJ1-2; 9 bases match TRBD1. The CDR3 protein is CASSFQTGGDVYTF. The CDR3 DNA sequence: TGTGCCAGCAGTTTCCAGACAGGGGGAGATGTCTACACCTTC.